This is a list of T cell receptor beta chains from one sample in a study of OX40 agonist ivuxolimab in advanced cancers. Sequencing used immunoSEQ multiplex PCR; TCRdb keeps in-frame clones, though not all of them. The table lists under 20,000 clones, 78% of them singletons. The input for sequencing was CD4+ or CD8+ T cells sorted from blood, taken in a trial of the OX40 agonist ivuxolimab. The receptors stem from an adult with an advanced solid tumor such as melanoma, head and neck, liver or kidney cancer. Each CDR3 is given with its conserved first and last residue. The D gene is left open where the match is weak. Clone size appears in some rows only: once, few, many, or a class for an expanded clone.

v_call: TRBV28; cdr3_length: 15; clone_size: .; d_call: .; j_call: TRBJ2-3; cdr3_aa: CASSPNRASTDTQYF; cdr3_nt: TGTGCCAGCAGTCCGAACAGGGCTAGCACAGATACGCAGTATTTT
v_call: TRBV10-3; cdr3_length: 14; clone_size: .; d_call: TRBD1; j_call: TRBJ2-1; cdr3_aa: CAISTGGGHNEQFF; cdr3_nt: TGTGCCATCAGTACAGGGGGCGGCCACAATGAGCAGTTCTTC
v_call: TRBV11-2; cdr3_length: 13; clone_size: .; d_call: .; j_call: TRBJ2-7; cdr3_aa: CASSLSESYEQYF; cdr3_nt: TGTGCCAGCAGCTTATCGGAGTCCTACGAGCAGTACTTC
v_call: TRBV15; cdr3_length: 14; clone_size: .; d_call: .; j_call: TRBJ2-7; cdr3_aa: CATSRSWGYYEQYF; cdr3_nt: TGTGCCACCAGCCGCTCATGGGGTTACTACGAGCAGTACTTC
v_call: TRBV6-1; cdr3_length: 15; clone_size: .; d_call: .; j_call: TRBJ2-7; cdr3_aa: CASRGLGLGSYEQYF; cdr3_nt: TGTGCCAGCAGGGGATTAGGACTCGGCTCCTACGAGCAGTACTTC
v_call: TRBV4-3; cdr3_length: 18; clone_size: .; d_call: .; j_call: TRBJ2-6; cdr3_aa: CASSQYHFSTSGANVLTF; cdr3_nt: TGCGCCAGCAGCCAATACCACTTTTCCACGTCTGGGGCCAACGTCCTGACTTTC
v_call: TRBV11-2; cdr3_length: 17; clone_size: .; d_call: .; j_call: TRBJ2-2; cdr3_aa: CASSLDQGTTNTGELFF; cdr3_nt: TGTGCCAGCAGCTTAGATCAAGGGACAACGAACACCGGGGAGCTGTTTTTT
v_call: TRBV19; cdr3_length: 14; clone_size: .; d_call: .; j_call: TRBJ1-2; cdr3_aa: CASSINRADYGYTF; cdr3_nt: TGTGCCAGTAGTATTAACAGGGCAGACTATGGCTACACCTTC
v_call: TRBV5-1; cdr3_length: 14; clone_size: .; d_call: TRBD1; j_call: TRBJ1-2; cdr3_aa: CASSPTTGDYGYTF; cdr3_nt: TGCGCCAGCAGCCCTACGACAGGGGACTATGGCTACACCTTC
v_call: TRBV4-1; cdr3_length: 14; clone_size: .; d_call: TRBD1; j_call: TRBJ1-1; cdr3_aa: CASSPRQGNTEAFF; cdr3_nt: TGCGCCAGCAGCCCCCGACAGGGGAACACTGAAGCTTTCTTT
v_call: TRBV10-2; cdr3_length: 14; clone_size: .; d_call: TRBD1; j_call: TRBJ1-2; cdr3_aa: CASSESGTGSGYTF; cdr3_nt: TGCGCCAGCAGTGAGTCGGGGACAGGGAGCGGCTACACCTTC
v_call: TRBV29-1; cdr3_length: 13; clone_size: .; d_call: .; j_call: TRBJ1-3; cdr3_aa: CSVAGAVGNTIYF; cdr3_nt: TGCAGCGTTGCCGGGGCGGTTGGAAACACCATATATTTT
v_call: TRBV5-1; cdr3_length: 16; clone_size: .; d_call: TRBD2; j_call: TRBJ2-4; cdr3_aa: CASSSPEGTTENIQYF; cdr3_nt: TGCGCCAGCAGCTCGCCCGAAGGGACTACCGAAAACATTCAGTACTTC
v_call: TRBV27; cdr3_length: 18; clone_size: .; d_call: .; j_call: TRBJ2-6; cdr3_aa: CASSLQTGTLSGANVLTF; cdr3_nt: TGTGCCAGCAGTTTACAGACAGGCACACTCTCTGGGGCCAACGTCCTGACTTTC
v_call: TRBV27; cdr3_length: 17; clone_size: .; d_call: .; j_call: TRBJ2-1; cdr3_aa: CASSKDRLTSSYNEQFF; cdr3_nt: TGTGCCAGCAGCAAAGACAGGCTAACTTCCTCCTACAATGAGCAGTTCTTC
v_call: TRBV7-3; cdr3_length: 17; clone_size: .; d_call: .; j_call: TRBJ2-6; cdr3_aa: CASSLGTGVPGANVLTF; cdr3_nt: TGTGCCAGCAGCTTAGGGACGGGAGTCCCTGGGGCCAACGTCCTGACTTTC
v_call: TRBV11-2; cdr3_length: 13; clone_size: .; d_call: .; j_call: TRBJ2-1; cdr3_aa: CASSLVAQGEQFF; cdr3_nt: TGTGCCAGCAGCTTAGTCGCCCAGGGTGAGCAGTTCTTC
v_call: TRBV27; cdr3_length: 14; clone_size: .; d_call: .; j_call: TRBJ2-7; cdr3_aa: CASSLMQGLGEQYF; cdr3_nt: TGTGCCAGCAGTTTAATGCAGGGCTTGGGCGAGCAGTACTTC
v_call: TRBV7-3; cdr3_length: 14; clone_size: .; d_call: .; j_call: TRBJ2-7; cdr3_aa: CASSSGPGTYEQYF; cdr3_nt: TGTGCCAGCAGCTCGGGACCTGGAACCTACGAGCAGTACTTC
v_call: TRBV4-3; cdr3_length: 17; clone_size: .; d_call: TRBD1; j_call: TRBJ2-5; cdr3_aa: CASSQGQGVGYQETQYF; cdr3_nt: TGCGCCAGCAGCCAAGGCCAGGGGGTAGGGTACCAAGAGACCCAGTACTTC
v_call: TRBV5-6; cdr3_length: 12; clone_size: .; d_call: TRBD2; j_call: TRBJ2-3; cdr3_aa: CASSLTSGTQYF; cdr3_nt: TGTGCCAGCAGCCTCACTAGCGGGACGCAGTATTTT
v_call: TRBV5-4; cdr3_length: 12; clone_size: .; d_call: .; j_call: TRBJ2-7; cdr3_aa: CASSSDGYEQYF; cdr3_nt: TGTGCCAGCAGCTCGGACGGCTACGAGCAGTACTTC
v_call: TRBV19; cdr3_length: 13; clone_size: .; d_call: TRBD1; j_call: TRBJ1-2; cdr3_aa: CATGTGGIYGYTF; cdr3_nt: TGTGCCACCGGGACAGGGGGTATCTATGGCTACACCTTC
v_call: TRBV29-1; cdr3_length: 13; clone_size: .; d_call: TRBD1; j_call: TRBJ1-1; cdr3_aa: CSVSQGGSTEAFF; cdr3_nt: TGCAGCGTCTCACAGGGGGGGAGCACTGAAGCTTTCTTT
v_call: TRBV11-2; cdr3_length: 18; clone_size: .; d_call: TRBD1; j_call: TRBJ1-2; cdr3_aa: CASSIVSGTGATNYGYTF; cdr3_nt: TGTGCCAGCAGCATTGTCTCCGGGACAGGGGCAACTAACTATGGCTACACCTTC
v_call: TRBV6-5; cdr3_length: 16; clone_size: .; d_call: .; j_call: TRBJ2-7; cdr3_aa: CASSYSPGAYSYEQYF; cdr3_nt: TGTGCCAGCAGTTACAGCCCAGGGGCCTACTCCTACGAGCAGTACTTC
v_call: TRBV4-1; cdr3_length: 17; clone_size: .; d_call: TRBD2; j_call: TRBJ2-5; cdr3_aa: CASSQEGSGGGQETQYF; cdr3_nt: TGCGCCAGCAGCCAAGAGGGTAGCGGGGGGGGTCAAGAGACCCAGTACTTC
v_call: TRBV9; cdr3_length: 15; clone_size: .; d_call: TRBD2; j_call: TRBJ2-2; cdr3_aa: CASSPRGGGTGELFF; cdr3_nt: TGTGCCAGCAGCCCCCGTGGGGGGGGGACCGGGGAGCTGTTTTTT
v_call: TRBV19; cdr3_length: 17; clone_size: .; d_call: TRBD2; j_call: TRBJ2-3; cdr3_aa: CASSPSSGGLSTDTQYF; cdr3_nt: TGTGCCAGTAGTCCGTCTAGCGGGGGCCTTAGCACAGATACGCAGTATTTT
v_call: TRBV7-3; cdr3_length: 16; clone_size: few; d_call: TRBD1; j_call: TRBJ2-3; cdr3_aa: CASSPPRGTGSDTQYF; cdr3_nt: TGTGCCAGCAGCCCCCCCAGGGGGACAGGGTCCGATACGCAGTATTTT
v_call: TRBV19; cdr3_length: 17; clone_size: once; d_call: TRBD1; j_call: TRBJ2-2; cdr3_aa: CASSIASGQLNTGELFF; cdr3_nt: TGTGCCAGTAGTATAGCCTCGGGACAGCTTAACACCGGGGAGCTGTTTTTT
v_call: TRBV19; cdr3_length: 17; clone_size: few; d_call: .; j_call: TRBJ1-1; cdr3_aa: CASSIDPARVSNTEAFF; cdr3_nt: TGTGCCAGTAGTATAGACCCCGCCAGGGTTTCGAACACTGAAGCTTTCTTT
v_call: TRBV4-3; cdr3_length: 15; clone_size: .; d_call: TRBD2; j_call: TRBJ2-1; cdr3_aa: CASSQDGGRYNEQFF; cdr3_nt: TGCGCCAGCAGCCAAGACGGCGGGAGATACAATGAGCAGTTCTTC
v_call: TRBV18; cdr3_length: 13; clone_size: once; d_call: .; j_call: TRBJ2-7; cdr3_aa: CASSGPPRGEQYF; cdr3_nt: TGTGCCAGCTCAGGACCACCAAGGGGCGAGCAGTACTTC
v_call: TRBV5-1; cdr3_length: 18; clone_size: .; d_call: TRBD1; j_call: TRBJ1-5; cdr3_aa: CASTGSPGQVYSNQPQHF; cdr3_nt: TGCGCCAGCACCGGGTCCCCGGGACAGGTGTATAGCAATCAGCCCCAGCATTTT
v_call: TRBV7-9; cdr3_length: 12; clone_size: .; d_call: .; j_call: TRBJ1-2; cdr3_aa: CASSHNGYGYTF; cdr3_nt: TGTGCCAGCAGCCATAACGGCTATGGCTACACCTTC
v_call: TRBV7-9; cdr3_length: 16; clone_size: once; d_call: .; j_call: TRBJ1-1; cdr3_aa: CASSSEPGQLNTEAFF; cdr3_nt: TGTGCCAGCAGCTCCGAGCCCGGACAGTTGAACACTGAAGCTTTCTTT
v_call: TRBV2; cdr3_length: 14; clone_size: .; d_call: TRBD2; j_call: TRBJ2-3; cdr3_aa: CASNAGTSPDTQYF; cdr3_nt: TGTGCCAGCAATGCAGGGACTAGTCCAGATACGCAGTATTTT
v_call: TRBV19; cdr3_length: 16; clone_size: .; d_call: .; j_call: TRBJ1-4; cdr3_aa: CASSIDVAAGNEKLFF; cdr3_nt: TGTGCCAGTAGTATAGATGTGGCCGCGGGTAATGAAAAACTGTTTTTT
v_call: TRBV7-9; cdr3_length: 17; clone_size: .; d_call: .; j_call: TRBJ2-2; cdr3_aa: CASSFPWDNANTGELFF; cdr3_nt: TGTGCCAGCAGCTTCCCTTGGGACAACGCGAACACCGGGGAGCTGTTTTTT
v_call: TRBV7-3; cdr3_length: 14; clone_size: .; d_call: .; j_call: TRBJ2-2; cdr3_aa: CASSFSGNTGELFF; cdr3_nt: TGTGCCAGCAGCTTTAGCGGAAACACCGGGGAGCTGTTTTTT
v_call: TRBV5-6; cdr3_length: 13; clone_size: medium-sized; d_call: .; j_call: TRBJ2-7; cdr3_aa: CASSLGQVYEQYF; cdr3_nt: TGTGCCAGCAGCTTGGGGCAAGTTTACGAGCAGTACTTC
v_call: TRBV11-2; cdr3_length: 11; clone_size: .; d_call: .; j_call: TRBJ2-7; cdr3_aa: CASSSLYEQYF; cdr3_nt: TGTGCCAGCAGCTCCCTCTACGAGCAGTACTTC
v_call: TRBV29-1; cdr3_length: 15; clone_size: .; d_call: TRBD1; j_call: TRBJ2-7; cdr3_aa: CSVEDPGQGDYEQYF; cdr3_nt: TGCAGCGTTGAAGATCCGGGACAGGGGGACTACGAGCAGTACTTC
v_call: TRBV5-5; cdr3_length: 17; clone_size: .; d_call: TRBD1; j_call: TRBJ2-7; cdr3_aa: CASSRRDRAFRSYEQYF; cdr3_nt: TGTGCCAGCAGCCGCCGGGACAGGGCTTTTCGGAGCTACGAGCAGTACTTC